The sample holds many counts of the clone carrying this T cell receptor (beta chain). Its antigen is unidentified. Time point here: patch test 2, 6 weeks after DPC sensitization. Specified treatment: therapeutic diphenylcyclopropenone sensitization with weekly scalp DPC. This sample is drawn from a study of human T cells and chemical hapten exposure. Study results and limitations: Expanded TCRs showed more large CDR3 clusters than pre-sensitization or healthy control sets.

Unique molecular identifiers were affixed to discrete cDNA molecules within the library. TCRdb re-called the RACE reads with MiXCR, one entry per CDR3 protein. The table includes hundreds of thousands of distinct CDR3 sequences, about 6.3% detected once. The sample was whole blood, taken in connection with sensitization to the hapten diphenylcyclopropenone (DPC). The clonotype was recovered from a woman aged 18-30 years with alopecia areata. Some clones in this sample may be carry-over from other donors' samples.

The CDR3 protein is CASSLLAGYEQYF. CDR3 bases: TGTGCCAGCAGCTTACTAGCGGGGTACGAGCAGTACTTC. V is TRBV7-9 and J is TRBJ2-7; 9 positions match TRBD2. Germline V lookup: CDR1 SEHNR, CDR2 FQNEAQ (reference sequence). The CDR3 totals 13 residues. Germline trimming cut 2 bases from V and 4 bases from J; bases unmatched to any gene: 0.